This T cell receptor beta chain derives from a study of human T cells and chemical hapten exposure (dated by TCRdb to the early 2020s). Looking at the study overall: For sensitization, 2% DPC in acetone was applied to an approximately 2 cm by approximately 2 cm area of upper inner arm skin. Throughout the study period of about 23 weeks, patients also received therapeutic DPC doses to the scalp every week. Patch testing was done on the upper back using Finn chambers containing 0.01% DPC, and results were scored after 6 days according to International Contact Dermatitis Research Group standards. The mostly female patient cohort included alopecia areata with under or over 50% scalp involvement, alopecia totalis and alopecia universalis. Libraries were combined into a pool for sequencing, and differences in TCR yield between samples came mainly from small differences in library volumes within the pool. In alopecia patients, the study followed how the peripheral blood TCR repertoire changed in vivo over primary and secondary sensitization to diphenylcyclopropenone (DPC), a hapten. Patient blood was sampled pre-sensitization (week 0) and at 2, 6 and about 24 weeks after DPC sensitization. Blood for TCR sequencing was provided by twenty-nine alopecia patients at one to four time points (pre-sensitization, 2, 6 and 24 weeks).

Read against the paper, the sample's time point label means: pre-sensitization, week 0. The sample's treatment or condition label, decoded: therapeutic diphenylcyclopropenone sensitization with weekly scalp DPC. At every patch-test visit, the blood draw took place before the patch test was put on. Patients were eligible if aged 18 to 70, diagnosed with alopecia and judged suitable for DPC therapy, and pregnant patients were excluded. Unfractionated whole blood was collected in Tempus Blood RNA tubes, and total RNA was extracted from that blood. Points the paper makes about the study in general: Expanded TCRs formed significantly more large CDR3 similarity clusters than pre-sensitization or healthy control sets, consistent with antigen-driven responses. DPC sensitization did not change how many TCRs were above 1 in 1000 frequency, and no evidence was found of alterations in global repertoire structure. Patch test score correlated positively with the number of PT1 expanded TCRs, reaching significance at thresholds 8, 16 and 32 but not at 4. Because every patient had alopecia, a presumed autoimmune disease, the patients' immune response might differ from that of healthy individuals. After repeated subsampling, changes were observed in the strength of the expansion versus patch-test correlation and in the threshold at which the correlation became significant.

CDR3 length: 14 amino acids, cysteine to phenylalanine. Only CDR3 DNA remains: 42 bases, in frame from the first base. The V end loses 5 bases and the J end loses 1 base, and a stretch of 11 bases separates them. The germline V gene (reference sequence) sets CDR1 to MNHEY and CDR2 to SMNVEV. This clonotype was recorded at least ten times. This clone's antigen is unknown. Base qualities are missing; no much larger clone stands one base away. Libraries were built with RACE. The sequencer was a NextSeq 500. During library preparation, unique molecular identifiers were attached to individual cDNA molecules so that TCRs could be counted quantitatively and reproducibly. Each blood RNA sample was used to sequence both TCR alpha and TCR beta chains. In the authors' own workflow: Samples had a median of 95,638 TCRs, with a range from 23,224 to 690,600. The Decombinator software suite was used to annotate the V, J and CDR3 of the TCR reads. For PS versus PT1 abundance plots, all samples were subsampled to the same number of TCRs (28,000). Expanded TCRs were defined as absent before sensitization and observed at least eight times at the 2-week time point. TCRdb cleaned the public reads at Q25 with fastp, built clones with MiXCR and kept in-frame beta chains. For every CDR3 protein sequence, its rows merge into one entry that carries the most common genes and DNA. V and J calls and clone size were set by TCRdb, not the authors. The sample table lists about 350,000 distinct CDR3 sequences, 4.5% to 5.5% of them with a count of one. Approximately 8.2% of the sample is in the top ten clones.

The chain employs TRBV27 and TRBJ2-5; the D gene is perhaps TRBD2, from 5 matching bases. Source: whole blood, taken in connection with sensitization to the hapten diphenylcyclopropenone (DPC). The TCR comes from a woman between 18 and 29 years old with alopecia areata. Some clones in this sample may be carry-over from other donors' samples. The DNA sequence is TGTGCCAGCAGTCACAACCGGGGCCAAGAGACCCAGTACTTC. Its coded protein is CASSHNRGQETQYF.